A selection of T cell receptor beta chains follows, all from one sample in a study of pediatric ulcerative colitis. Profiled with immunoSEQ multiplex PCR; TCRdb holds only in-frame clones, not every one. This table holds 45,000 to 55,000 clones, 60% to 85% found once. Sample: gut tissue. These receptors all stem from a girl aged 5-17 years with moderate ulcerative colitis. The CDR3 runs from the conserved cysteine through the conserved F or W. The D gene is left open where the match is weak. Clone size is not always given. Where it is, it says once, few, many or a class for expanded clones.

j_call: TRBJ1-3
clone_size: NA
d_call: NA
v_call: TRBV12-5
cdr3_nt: TGTGCTAGTGGTTTGAATGGACACACCATATATTTT
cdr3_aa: CASGLNGHTIYF

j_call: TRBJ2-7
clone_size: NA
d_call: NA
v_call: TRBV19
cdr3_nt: TGTGCCAGTCGTAGGGGACCTACCACCTACGAGCAGTACTTC
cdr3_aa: CASRRGPTTYEQYF

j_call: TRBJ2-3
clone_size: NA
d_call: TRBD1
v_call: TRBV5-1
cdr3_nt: TGCGCCAGCAGCTACACAACCGGGACAGGGGAGCCAGATACGCAGTATTTT
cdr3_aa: CASSYTTGTGEPDTQYF

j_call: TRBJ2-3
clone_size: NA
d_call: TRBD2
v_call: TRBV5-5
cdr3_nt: TGTGCCAGCAGCTTGGTTCTAGCGGGAAGAGATACGCAGTATTTT
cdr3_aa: CASSLVLAGRDTQYF

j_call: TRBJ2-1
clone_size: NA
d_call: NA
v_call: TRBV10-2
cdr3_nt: TGCGCCAGCAGTGCGATGAGGTCGGGGTGGTTCTTC
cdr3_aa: CASSAMRSGWFF

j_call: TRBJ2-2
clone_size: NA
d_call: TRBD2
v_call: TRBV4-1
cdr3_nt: TGCGCCAGCAGCCAGGACCGCGGGGCGGGAGCTGCCGGGGAGCTGTTTTTT
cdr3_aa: CASSQDRGAGAAGELFF

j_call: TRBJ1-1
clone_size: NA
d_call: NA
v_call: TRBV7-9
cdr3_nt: TGTGCCAGCAGCCAGGGTGGAGGGGTGAACACTGAAGCTTTCTTT
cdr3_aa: CASSQGGGVNTEAFF

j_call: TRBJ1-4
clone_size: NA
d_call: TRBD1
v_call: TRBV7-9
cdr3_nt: TGTGCCAGCAGCGAGGATCTGATAGGACAGGAGAATGAAAAACTGTTTTTT
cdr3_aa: CASSEDLIGQENEKLFF

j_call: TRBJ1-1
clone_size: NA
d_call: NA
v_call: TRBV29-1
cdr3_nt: TGCAGCGTTGGGTGGCAGACAAACACTGAAGCTTTCTTT
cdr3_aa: CSVGWQTNTEAFF

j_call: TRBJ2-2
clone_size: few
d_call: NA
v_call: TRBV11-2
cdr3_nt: TGTGCCAGCAGCTTGGCGGGACGGACCGGGGAGCTGTTTTTT
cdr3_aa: CASSLAGRTGELFF

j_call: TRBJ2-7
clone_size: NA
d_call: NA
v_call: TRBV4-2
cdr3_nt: TGTGCCAGCAGCCAAGAAGGCGTCAGCGATCTCTACGAGCAGTACTTC
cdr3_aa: CASSQEGVSDLYEQYF

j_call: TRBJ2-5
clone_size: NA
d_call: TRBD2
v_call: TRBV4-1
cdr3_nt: TGCGCCAGCAGCCAAGATCAGGGACTAGCGGGGGGGCGGGAGACCCAGTACTTC
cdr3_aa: CASSQDQGLAGGRETQYF

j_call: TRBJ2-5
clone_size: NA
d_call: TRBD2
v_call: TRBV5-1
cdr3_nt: TGCGCCAGCAGTCCGAGCGGGAGGCCCATAGAGACCCAGTACTTC
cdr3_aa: CASSPSGRPIETQYF

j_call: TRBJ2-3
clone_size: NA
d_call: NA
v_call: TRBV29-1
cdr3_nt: TGCAGCGTTGCGTCCCTCGGCACAGATACGCAGTATTTT
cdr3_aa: CSVASLGTDTQYF

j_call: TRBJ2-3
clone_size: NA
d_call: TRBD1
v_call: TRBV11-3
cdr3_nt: TGTGCCAGCAGCTTAGGCGGACAGGCCACAGATACGCAGTATTTT
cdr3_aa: CASSLGGQATDTQYF

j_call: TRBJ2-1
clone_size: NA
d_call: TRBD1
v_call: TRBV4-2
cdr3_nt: TGTGCCAGCAGCCAAGATCCCCTCCAACAGGGGGACCGGTACAATGAGCAGTTCTTC
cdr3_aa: CASSQDPLQQGDRYNEQFF